The 15 T cell receptor beta chains in this list originate from one sample, sequenced in a study of blood T cell repertoires in COVID-19. Sequencing used immunoSEQ multiplex PCR; TCRdb keeps in-frame clones, though not all of them. This sample carries 270,000 or so clones, 70% to 90% of them seen once, and the ten largest clones take roughly 4.3%. Input material: PBMCs or T cells enriched from blood (not recorded which). The receptors shown here come from a woman aged 25-40 years with acute COVID-19.

This rearrangement joins TRBV6-2 or TRBV6-3 to TRBJ1-6, with D uncertain. V lost 3 bases and J lost 7, with 13 bases in between. Germline CDR1 is MNHEY and CDR2 is SVGEGT. The CDR3 is 15 residues long. CDR3 loop: CASSYSGIDNSPLHF. The CDR3 DNA sequence: TGTGCCAGCAGTTATTCGGGGATTGACAATTCACCCCTCCACTTT.

The gene calls are TRBV19 and TRBJ2-2, with D perhaps TRBD2 (5 bases). The germline V gene has CDR1 LNHDA and CDR2 SQIVND (reference sequence). The CDR3 is 15 amino acids. The V and J ends lost 4 bases and 0 bases respectively, with 9 bases between them. CDR3 sequence: CASSTGSSNTGELFF. For the CDR3, the DNA is TGTGCCAGTAGTACGGGGTCATCGAACACCGGGGAGCTGTTTTTT.

CDR3 in DNA: TGTGCCAGCCGAGGTAAAGGCCCCCACGAGCAGTACTTC. Residues: CASRGKGPHEQYF. This chain connects TRBV6-5 to TRBJ2-7; D remains ambiguous. Germline V lookup: CDR1 MNHEY, CDR2 SVGAGI. V lost 8 bases and J lost 5, with 16 bases in between. The CDR3 loop spans 13 amino acids.

The sample holds a few counts of this clone. DNA for the CDR3: TGTGCCACCAGTGATTTGCCCCGGGACAGGGCTAATGAGCAGTTCTTC. Amino acid sequence: CATSDLPRDRANEQFF. The V gene is TRBV24-1, the J gene TRBJ2-1; 9 bases are a match to TRBD1. With 0 bases clipped from V and 7 bases from J, the junction kept 6 bases outside the gene matches. The CDR3 runs 16 residues. Germline V gene data show CDR1 as KGHDR and CDR2 as SFDVKD.

The chain combines TRBV25-1 with TRBJ1-4; D is undetermined. The V end lost 5 bases, the J end lost 0 bases, and 7 bases lay between the germline ends. CDR3 size: 14 residues. Germline V gives CDR1 MGHDK, CDR2 SYGVNS. CDR3 DNA sequence: TGTGCCAGCAGTTTATTTGCAACTAATGAAAAACTGTTTTTT. Amino acids: CASSLFATNEKLFF.

This chain uses TRBV27 with TRBJ1-6, with 9 bases lining up with TRBD1. CDR3 length: 14 amino acids. Germline V gene sequence: CDR1 MNHEY, CDR2 SMNVEV (reference sequence). V was clipped by 2 bases and J by 9 bases; unmatched bases: 2. In nucleotides, the CDR3 is TGTGCCAGCAGTTTACCGGGACAGGGTTCACCCCTCCACTTT. Protein sequence: CASSLPGQGSPLHF.

The CDR3 sequence: CASTRQPGSGNTIYF. The CDR3 nucleotides are TGTGCCAGCACCAGACAGCCTGGGTCTGGAAACACCATATATTTT. This chain connects TRBV9 to TRBJ1-3; tentative D call: TRBD1 (5 bases). The V gene's germline CDR1 is SGDLS and CDR2 YYNGEE. The V and J ends lost 6 bases and 1 base respectively, with 14 bases between them. This CDR3 has 15 residues.

Here the CDR3 reads CASSTGLAREDLSSYEQYF. In DNA form, the CDR3 reads TGTGCCAGTAGTACGGGACTAGCGAGAGAAGACTTAAGCTCCTACGAGCAGTACTTC. The rearrangement uses TRBV19 and TRBJ2-7; 10 bases fit TRBD2. The germline V gene encodes CDR1 LNHDA and CDR2 SQIVND (reference sequence). This CDR3 spans 19 amino acids. V was clipped by 4 bases and J by 0 bases; unmatched bases: 15.

The chain combines TRBV28 with TRBJ1-4; no clear D. Per the germline V gene, CDR1 is MDHEN and CDR2 is SYDVKM. V was trimmed by 3 bases and J by 0 bases, leaving 11 bases between them. The CDR3 runs 16 residues. The CDR3, as DNA: TGTGCCAGCAGTTTTCAAGATACAGCAACTAATGAAAAACTGTTTTTT. Residues: CASSFQDTATNEKLFF.

This chain connects TRBV29-1 to TRBJ1-2, with D uncertain. With 3 bases removed from V and 6 bases from J, the gap between germline ends came to 8 bases. Germline V gene data show CDR1 as SQVTM and CDR2 as ANQGSEA. This CDR3 is 11 amino acids long. DNA of the CDR3: TGCAGCGTTGATCAAGGAGATGGCTACACCTTC. Translation: CSVDQGDGYTF.

The chain has TRBV4-3 and TRBJ2-7; TRBD2 agrees at 8 bases. CDR1 is LGHNA and CDR2 is YSLEER in the germline V gene. The CDR3 spans 16 residues. J lost 4 bases, V lost 0 bases, and 8 bases had no gene match. CDR3 residues: CASSQDGTSGHYEQYF. The DNA for the CDR3 is TGCGCCAGCAGCCAAGATGGTACTAGCGGCCATTACGAGCAGTACTTC.

The chain carries TRBV10-3 and TRBJ2-1; the match to TRBD1 covers 9 bases. Unmatched junction bases numbered 6, after V lost 0 bases and J lost 9 bases. CDR1 ENHRY and CDR2 SYGVKD come from the germline V gene. The CDR3 spans 15 residues. This CDR3 reads CAISESTGGGTEQFF. The CDR3, as DNA: TGTGCCATCAGTGAGTCGACAGGGGGTGGGACTGAGCAGTTCTTC.

The J gene is TRBJ2-7, the V gene TRBV19; D may be TRBD2 (6 bases). Deletions cut 1 base from V and 4 bases from J, with 11 bases between. The CDR3 is 14 amino acids. Germline-derived CDR1 and CDR2 are LNHDA and SQIVND (reference sequence). For the CDR3, the DNA is TGTGCCAGTAGTATAGTAGCGGAGCAATACGAGCAGTACTTC. It yields the protein CASSIVAEQYEQYF.

V and J are TRBV27 and TRBJ2-3, with 10 bases lining up with TRBD1. V lost 3 bases and J lost 3; bases outside the gene matches: 0. From germline, CDR1 is MNHEY and CDR2 SMNVEV (reference sequence). The CDR3 is 14 residues long. The CDR3 here is CASSLGQGTDTQYF. The CDR3 DNA sequence: TGTGCCAGCAGTTTGGGACAGGGGACAGATACGCAGTATTTT.

This rearrangement joins TRBV14 to TRBJ2-3, with 13 positions matching TRBD2. Germline V gives CDR1 SGHDN, CDR2 FVKESK. After removal of 0 bases from V and 5 bases from J, the junction contained 5 bases not matched to a gene. The CDR3 totals 17 residues. DNA for the CDR3: TGTGCCAGCAGCCAAGAGACTAGCGGGAGGCTAGGAGATACGCAGTATTTT. Protein: CASSQETSGRLGDTQYF.